This is a list of T cell receptor beta chains from one sample in a study of CD8+CD57+ T cells in acquired aplastic anemia. Each CDR3 protein is one row after TCRdb ran MiXCR on the reads. The sample records 260,000 or so distinct CDR3 sequences, 40% to 50% being singletons. Source material: sorted CD4+, CD8+, or CD8+CD57+ T cells (not recorded which) from PBMCs. The receptors shown here come from a human donor with aplastic anemia. Both conserved end residues are part of each CDR3. The order of the fields is J gene, D gene, clone size, V gene, CDR3 protein, CDR3 DNA. D genes are given only for firm matches. The size of a clone is reported for some rows only, either as once, few or many, or as a class for expanded clones.

J gene: TRBJ2-1; D gene: .; clone size: many; V gene: TRBV10-3; CDR3 protein: CATLTRDSHTDEQFF; CDR3 DNA: TGTGCCACCCTTACTCGAGACTCCCATACGGATGAGCAGTTCTTC
J gene: TRBJ1-5; D gene: .; clone size: few; V gene: TRBV27; CDR3 protein: CASRPAGFNQPQHF; CDR3 DNA: TGTGCCAGCAGACCCGCAGGTTTCAATCAGCCCCAGCATTTT
J gene: TRBJ1-1; D gene: .; clone size: once; V gene: TRBV10-3; CDR3 protein: CASAREVNTEAFF; CDR3 DNA: TGTGCCAGCGCCAGGGAAGTGAACACTGAAGCTTTCTTT
J gene: TRBJ1-6; D gene: .; clone size: .; V gene: TRBV19; CDR3 protein: CASSKGSNSPLHF; CDR3 DNA: TGTGCCAGTAGCAAAGGAAGTAATTCACCCCTCCACTTT
J gene: TRBJ1-2; D gene: TRBD1; clone size: .; V gene: TRBV15; CDR3 protein: CATSRDHRGNYGYTF; CDR3 DNA: TGTGCCACCAGCAGAGATCACAGGGGGAACTATGGCTACACCTTC
J gene: TRBJ1-2; D gene: TRBD1; clone size: .; V gene: TRBV19; CDR3 protein: CASTPGQGVSYGYTF; CDR3 DNA: TGTGCCAGTACCCCGGGGCAGGGGGTTAGCTATGGCTACACCTTC
J gene: TRBJ2-7; D gene: TRBD1; clone size: .; V gene: TRBV29-1; CDR3 protein: CSVVLGQGHYEQYF; CDR3 DNA: TGCAGCGTTGTTTTGGGACAGGGACACTACGAGCAGTACTTC
J gene: TRBJ1-6; D gene: TRBD1; clone size: .; V gene: TRBV7-9; CDR3 protein: CASSPGTGGFSPLHF; CDR3 DNA: TGTGCCAGCAGCCCCGGGACAGGGGGCTTTTCACCCCTCCACTTT
J gene: TRBJ2-5; D gene: TRBD1; clone size: .; V gene: TRBV7-9; CDR3 protein: CATAPRTGAETQYF; CDR3 DNA: TGTGCCACCGCCCCGAGGACAGGGGCAGAGACCCAGTACTTC
J gene: TRBJ2-7; D gene: .; clone size: .; V gene: TRBV20-1; CDR3 protein: CSAREKGTYEQYF; CDR3 DNA: TGCAGTGCTAGAGAGAAGGGAACCTACGAGCAGTACTTC
J gene: TRBJ2-1; D gene: TRBD2; clone size: .; V gene: TRBV20-1; CDR3 protein: CSARAGVTSYNEQFF; CDR3 DNA: TGCAGTGCTAGGGCGGGGGTTACTTCCTACAATGAGCAGTTCTTC
J gene: TRBJ2-3; D gene: TRBD2; clone size: .; V gene: TRBV29-1; CDR3 protein: CSVEERGGTDTQYF; CDR3 DNA: TGCAGCGTTGAAGAGCGGGGGGGCACAGATACGCAGTATTTT
J gene: TRBJ2-7; D gene: TRBD2; clone size: .; V gene: TRBV7-2; CDR3 protein: CAKTRSGRATYEQYF; CDR3 DNA: TGTGCCAAAACGAGGAGCGGGAGGGCAACTTACGAGCAGTACTTC
J gene: TRBJ2-7; D gene: .; clone size: .; V gene: TRBV7-2; CDR3 protein: CASSPDSREQYF; CDR3 DNA: TGTGCCAGCAGCCCGGACAGTCGCGAGCAGTACTTC
J gene: TRBJ1-5; D gene: TRBD1; clone size: .; V gene: TRBV5-4; CDR3 protein: CASSSTGGDSNQPQHF; CDR3 DNA: TGTGCCAGCAGCTCGACAGGGGGCGATAGCAATCAGCCCCAGCATTTT
J gene: TRBJ1-2; D gene: .; clone size: .; V gene: TRBV6-9; CDR3 protein: CASSLGRLNYGYTF; CDR3 DNA: TGTGCCAGCAGTTTAGGCCGACTAAACTATGGCTACACCTTC